The 22 T cell receptor beta chains listed next were all sequenced from one sample in a study of T cells expressing NK-cell markers. TCRdb reprocessed the 5' RACE reads and reports one entry per CDR3 protein, with no DNA. The specimen's table records about 460,000 distinct CDR3 sequences. Sequenced input: blood T cells: a sorted CD56 or NKG2C T cell subset, CD4+ or CD8+ T cells, or bulk PBMC T cells (not recorded which). The receptors come from a woman aged 45-65 years in good health.

The V gene is TRBV12-3 or TRBV12-4, the J gene TRBJ2-3; no DNA is available, so the TRBD1 call from TCRdb remains unchecked. The CDR3 runs to 14 residues. This CDR3 reads CASCLGQLTDTQYF.

The chain combines TRBV6-1 with TRBJ2-4; TCRdb picks TRBD1, but there is no DNA to check that call. The CDR3 covers 12 residues. CDR1 is MNHNS, CDR2 SASEGT, per germline. CDR3 protein: CASQYRVNIQYF.

The gene calls are TRBV7-6 and TRBJ2-4; checking the TCRdb D call of TRBD1 is not possible without DNA. Germline V gene data show CDR1 as SGHVS and CDR2 as FNYEAQ. The CDR3 is 14 amino acids. This chain's CDR3 is CASSPGQGGNIQYF.

The J gene is TRBJ2-2, the V gene TRBV24-1. The CDR3 spans 14 residues. CDR1 and CDR2 from the germline V gene are KGHDR and SFDVKD. This CDR3 is CATSDFGNTGELFF.

The chain couples TRBV20-1 to TRBJ2-5; TCRdb's D gene call, TRBD2, goes unchecked for lack of DNA. Germline CDR1 is DFQATT and CDR2 is SNEGSKA (reference sequence). There are 15 residues in the CDR3. CDR3 residues: CSARDLAGGLETQYF.

The chain employs TRBV5-5 and TRBJ2-7; the TCRdb D gene call, TRBD2, has no DNA to confirm it. This CDR3 has 16 residues. Germline CDR1 is SGHKS and CDR2 is YYEKEE (reference sequence). The CDR3 sequence: CASRVGTSGNLYEQYF. Full variable domain (remainder filled in from reference TRBV5-5 and TRBJ2-7): DAGVTQSPTHLIKTRGQQVTLRCSPISGHKSVSWYQQVLGQGPQFIFQYYEKEERGRGNFPDRFSARQFPNYSSELNVNALLLGDSALYLCASRVGTSGNLYEQYFGPGTRLTVT.

This chain connects TRBV20-1 to TRBJ1-6; TCRdb proposes TRBD1, but this gene call is untestable without DNA. This CDR3 has 13 amino acids. From germline, CDR1 is DFQATT and CDR2 SNEGSKA (reference sequence). Here the CDR3 reads CSARGDTNSPLHF.

The chain links TRBV7-8 to TRBJ1-1; TCRdb's D gene call, TRBD1, goes unchecked for lack of DNA. CDR1 is SGHVS, CDR2 FQNEAQ, per germline. The CDR3 length is 13 residues. CDR3 residues: CASNKRGNTEAFF.

V and J are TRBV5-1 and TRBJ2-3; there is no DNA to check the TCRdb D call of TRBD1. Per the germline V gene, CDR1 is SGHRS and CDR2 is YFSETQ. This CDR3 is 15 amino acids long. CDR3 protein: CASSVGGANADTQYF.

The rearrangement joins TRBV12-3 or TRBV12-4 to TRBJ1-3. The CDR3 extends over 13 amino acids. Here the CDR3 reads CASSLVDGNTIYF.

The V call is TRBV19, the J call TRBJ1-5; without DNA, the TCRdb call of TRBD1 cannot be checked. This CDR3 is built from 16 residues. Germline lookup yields CDR1 LNHDA and CDR2 SQIVND (reference sequence). The CDR3 protein is CASSLLRDPRDQPQHF.

The genes are TRBV24-1 and TRBJ2-5; TCRdb gives TRBD1 as the D gene, but with no DNA this cannot be confirmed. CDR3 size: 16 residues. Germline-derived CDR1 and CDR2 are KGHDR and SFDVKD. The CDR3 here is CATSDPRTGVQETQYF.

The gene calls are TRBV7-9 and TRBJ1-1. Germline-derived CDR1 and CDR2 are SEHNR and FQNEAQ (reference sequence). The CDR3 length is 14 residues. Here the CDR3 reads CASSLLGVLGEAFF.

J is TRBJ1-2 and V is TRBV5-1. Germline-derived CDR1 and CDR2 are SGHRS and YFSETQ. The CDR3 length is 14 residues. CDR3 residues: CASTFNDGSYGYTF.

The chain combines TRBV7-2 with TRBJ2-1; checking the TCRdb D call of TRBD2 is not possible without DNA. There are 16 residues in the CDR3. From germline, CDR1 is SGHTA and CDR2 FQGNSA. CDR3 region: CASSLGTAANYNEQFF.

V is TRBV11-2 and J is TRBJ2-3. CDR3 length: 13 residues. Germline V CDR1 and CDR2: SGHAT, FQNNGV. The CDR3 is CASNPVQRSPQYF.

The rearrangement uses TRBV20-1 and TRBJ2-3. CDR3 length: 12 residues. From germline, CDR1 is DFQATT and CDR2 SNEGSKA (reference sequence). The CDR3 here is CSARTRWDTQYF.

The J gene is TRBJ2-7, the V gene TRBV14; the TRBD2 assignment by TCRdb is unverifiable without DNA. The CDR3 has 17 amino acids. The germline V gene has CDR1 SGHDN and CDR2 FVKESK. CDR3 residues: CASSQVASLAGVGEQYF. The full variable domain, its missing parts supplied by reference TRBV14 and TRBJ2-7, is EAGVTQFPSHSVIEKGQTVTLRCDPISGHDNLYWYRRVMGKEIKFLLHFVKESKQDESGMPNNRFLAERTGGTYSTLKVQPAELEDSGVYFCASSQVASLAGVGEQYFGPGTRLTVT.

The gene calls are TRBV7-3 and TRBJ2-2; TCRdb selects TRBD2, and the lack of DNA leaves this call unchecked. The length of the CDR3 is 14 residues. Germline values: CDR1 SGHTA, CDR2 FQGTGA. The CDR3 protein is CASSLNLARGELFF.

This chain connects TRBV12-5 to TRBJ2-5; TCRdb returns TRBD1, unconfirmable since there is no DNA. The CDR3 has 11 amino acids. Germline CDR1 reads LGHNT; CDR2 reads FRNRAP. CDR3 amino acids: CAAEGQETQYF.

The CDR3: CASSSIRTGRSSGANVLTF. This rearrangement joins TRBV5-1 to TRBJ2-6; the TRBD1 assignment by TCRdb is unverifiable without DNA. This CDR3 has 19 amino acids. CDR1 is SGHRS and CDR2 is YFSETQ in the germline V gene. Drawing the rest from reference TRBV5-1 and TRBJ2-6, the complete variable domain is KAGVTQTPRYLIKTRGQQVTLSCSPISGHRSVSWYQQTPGQGLQFLFEYFSETQRNKGNFPGRFSGRQFSNSRSEMNVSTLELGDSALYLCASSSIRTGRSSGANVLTFGAGSRLTVL.

The V gene is TRBV14, the J gene TRBJ2-1. Germline loops: CDR1 SGHDN, CDR2 FVKESK. This CDR3 spans 14 amino acids. This chain's CDR3 is CASSQDLDHNEQFF.